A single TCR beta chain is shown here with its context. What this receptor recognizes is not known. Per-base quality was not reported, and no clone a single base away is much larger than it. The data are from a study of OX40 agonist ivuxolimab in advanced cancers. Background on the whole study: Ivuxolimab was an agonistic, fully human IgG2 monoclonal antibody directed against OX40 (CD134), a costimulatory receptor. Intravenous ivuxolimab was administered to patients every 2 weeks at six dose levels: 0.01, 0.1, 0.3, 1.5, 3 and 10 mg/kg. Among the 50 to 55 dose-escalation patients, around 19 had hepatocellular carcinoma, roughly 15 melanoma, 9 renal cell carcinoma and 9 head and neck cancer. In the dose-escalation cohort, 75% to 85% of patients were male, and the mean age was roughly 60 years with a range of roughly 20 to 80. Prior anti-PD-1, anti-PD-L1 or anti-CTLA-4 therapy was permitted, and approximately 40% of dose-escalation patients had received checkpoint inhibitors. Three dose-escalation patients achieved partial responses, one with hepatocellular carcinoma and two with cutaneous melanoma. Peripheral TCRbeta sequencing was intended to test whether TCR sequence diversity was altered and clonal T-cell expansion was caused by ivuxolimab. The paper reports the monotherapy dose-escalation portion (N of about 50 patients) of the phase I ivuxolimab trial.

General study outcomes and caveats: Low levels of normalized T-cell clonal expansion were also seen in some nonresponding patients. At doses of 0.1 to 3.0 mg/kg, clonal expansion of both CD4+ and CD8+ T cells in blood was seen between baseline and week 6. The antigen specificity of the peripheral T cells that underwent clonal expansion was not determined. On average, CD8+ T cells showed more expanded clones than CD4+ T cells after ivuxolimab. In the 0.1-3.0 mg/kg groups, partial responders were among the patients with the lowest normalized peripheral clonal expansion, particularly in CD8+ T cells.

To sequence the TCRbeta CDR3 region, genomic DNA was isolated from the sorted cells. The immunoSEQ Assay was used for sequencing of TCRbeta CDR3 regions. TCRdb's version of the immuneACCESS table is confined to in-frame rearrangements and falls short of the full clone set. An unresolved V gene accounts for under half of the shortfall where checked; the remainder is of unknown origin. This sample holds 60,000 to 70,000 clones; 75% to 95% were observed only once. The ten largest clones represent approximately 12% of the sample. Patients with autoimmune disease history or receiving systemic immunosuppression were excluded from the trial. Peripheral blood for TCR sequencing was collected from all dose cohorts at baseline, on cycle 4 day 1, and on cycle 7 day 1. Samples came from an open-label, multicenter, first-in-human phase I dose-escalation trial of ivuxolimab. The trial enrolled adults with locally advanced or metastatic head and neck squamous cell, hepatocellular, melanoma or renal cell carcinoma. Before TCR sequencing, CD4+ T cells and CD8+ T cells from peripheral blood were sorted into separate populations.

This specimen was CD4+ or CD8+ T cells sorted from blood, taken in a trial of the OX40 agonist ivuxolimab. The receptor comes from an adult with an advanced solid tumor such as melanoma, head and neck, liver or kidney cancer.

In nucleotide form, the sequence is TGTGCCAGCGGATATGGGACAGGGAGTTCGAGCAATCAGCCCCAGCATTTT. This translates into CASGYGTGSSSNQPQHF. The chain is made from TRBV27 and TRBJ1-5; 9 nucleotides in the junction match TRBD1. Looking up the germline V gene (reference sequence) yields CDR1 MNHEY and CDR2 SMNVEV. Including cysteine and phenylalanine, the CDR3 has 17 amino acids. Solely the CDR3 DNA is kept, with 51 bases framed from the first base. V loses 8 bases at its end and J loses 1 base; junction bases beyond the gene matches: 12.